The 16 T cell receptor beta chains below were found in one sample sequenced in a study of CD8 T cells in Susac syndrome. Random hexamers primed reverse transcription of roughly 0.5 to 1 ug RNA. TCRdb re-called the immunoSEQ multiplex PCR reads with MiXCR, one entry per CDR3 protein. The sample shows 200,000 to 300,000 distinct CDR3 sequences, 90% to 96% of them seen only once. Input material: CD4+ T cells from PBMCs. These receptors came from a human donor with Susac syndrome.

V is TRBV30 and J is TRBJ1-2, with 11 bases that match TRBD1. CDR1 and CDR2 (germline): GTSNPN, SVGIG (reference sequence). With V trimmed by 5 bases and J by 4 bases, 12 bases remained unmatched. The CDR3 is made up of 16 amino acids. CDR3 protein: CAWQPWTGGNSYGYTF. Here the CDR3 DNA reads TGTGCCTGGCAACCCTGGACAGGGGGCAACTCCTATGGCTACACCTTC.

This clonotype came up once. The V call is TRBV29-1, the J call TRBJ1-1, with 11 bases that match TRBD1. The junction had 4 bases not matched to a gene; V was cut back by 3 bases and J by 10 bases. The V gene's germline CDR1 is SQVTM and CDR2 ANQGSEA. The length of the CDR3 is 12 residues. The CDR3 region is CSVERDRGTAFF. The CDR3 DNA reads as TGCAGCGTTGAGCGGGACAGGGGGACAGCTTTCTTT. Complete variable domain (other parts from reference TRBV29-1 and TRBJ1-1): SAVISQKPSRDICQRGTSLTIQCQVDSQVTMMFWYRQQPGQSLTLIATANQGSEATYESGFVIDKFPISRPNLTFSTLTVSNMSPEDSSIYLCSVERDRGTAFFGQGTRLTVV.

The genes are TRBV27 and TRBJ2-7, with D tentatively TRBD2 (5 bases). V lost 2 bases, J lost 7 bases, and 24 bases lay in between. Looked up from germline, CDR1 is MNHEY and CDR2 is SMNVEV (reference sequence). The CDR3 consists of 17 residues. The CDR3 region has the DNA TGTGCCAGCAGTTTAGGGAGAGCAGTTCCCCGGATGGGGGAGCAGTACTTC. It codes for CASSLGRAVPRMGEQYF.

The chain couples TRBV27 to TRBJ2-2, with TRBD2 matching 7 bases. V dropped 5 bases and J dropped 3; count of bases not matched to a gene: 6. The germline gives CDR1 MNHEY, CDR2 SMNVEV (reference sequence). The CDR3 covers 15 residues. CDR3 residues: CASSPGRGDTGELFF. The CDR3 DNA is TGTGCCAGCAGTCCCGGACGGGGGGACACCGGGGAGCTGTTTTTT.

The chain combines TRBV2 with TRBJ2-7; 12 bases are shared with TRBD2. Looked up from germline, CDR1 is SNHLY and CDR2 is FYNNEI. V dropped 1 base and J dropped 5; count of bases not matched to a gene: 6. This CDR3 is 16 amino acids long. CDR3 DNA sequence: TGTGCCAGCAGTGAAGTGGGGACTAGCGGGTACCACGAGCAGTACTTC. This encodes CASSEVGTSGYHEQYF.

V usage is TRBV7-3 and J usage is TRBJ2-5; D is ambiguous. V was cut by 3 bases and J by 2 bases, with 10 bases left in between. The CDR3 is 14 amino acids. The germline V gene has CDR1 SGHTA and CDR2 FQGTGA. Here the CDR3 DNA reads TGTGCCAGCAGCTTTGACGGCGGTCAAGAGACCCAGTACTTC. This sequence encodes CASSFDGGQETQYF.

This chain links TRBV6-2 or TRBV6-3 with TRBJ2-1; no reliable D call. The germline CDR1 and CDR2 sequences are MNHEY and SVGEGT. The CDR3 is made up of 14 amino acids. Trimming pared 4 bases from V and 3 bases from J, leaving 10 bases between. The CDR3 DNA is TGTGCCAGCAGTTCGGCTAATCGCTACAATGAGCAGTTCTTC. Encoded protein: CASSSANRYNEQFF.

V gene TRBV4-1 combines with J gene TRBJ1-5; D call uncertain. CDR1 and CDR2 from the germline V gene are MGHRA and YSYEKL. The CDR3 consists of 18 residues. The germline V and J ends were trimmed by 1 base and 5 bases, with 21 bases remaining between them. The CDR3 DNA is TGCGCCAGCAGCCAAGTATGGCTGGGGTTTCACTCTGATCAGCCCCAGCATTTT. It specifies CASSQVWLGFHSDQPQHF.

The chain couples TRBV28 to TRBJ2-7, with 10 nucleotides matching TRBD1. Germline-derived CDR1 and CDR2 are MDHEN and SYDVKM. CDR3 length equals 13 residues. With 10 bases clipped from V and 2 bases from J, the junction kept 5 bases outside the gene matches. CDR3 residues: CAIRDRGPYEQYF. CDR3 in DNA: TGTGCCATCCGGGACAGGGGCCCCTACGAGCAGTACTTC.

The rearrangement uses TRBV30 and TRBJ1-5; D is unresolved. The V end was cut by 0 bases, the J end by 4 bases, with 7 bases between. CDR3 length equals 13 residues. The germline gives CDR1 GTSNPN, CDR2 SVGIG (reference sequence). The CDR3 nucleotides are TGTGCCTGGAGTGTAGCCGGAAATCAGCCCCAGCATTTT. It codes for CAWSVAGNQPQHF.

This chain connects TRBV29-1 to TRBJ2-3; 8 bases are shared with TRBD1. The germline gives CDR1 SQVTM, CDR2 ANQGSEA. V lost 1 base, J lost 5 bases, and 5 bases stayed unmatched. CDR3 length: 14 amino acids. The CDR3 loop is CSVEGQGAGDTQYF. Here the CDR3 DNA reads TGCAGCGTTGAAGGGCAGGGGGCTGGAGATACGCAGTATTTT.

The chain couples TRBV27 to TRBJ2-1, with 7 nucleotides matching TRBD2. The CDR3 is 16 residues long. Germline trimming cut 9 bases from V and 8 bases from J; bases unmatched to any gene: 19. Germline CDR1 and CDR2: MNHEY and SMNVEV (reference sequence). CDR3 coding DNA: TGTGCCAGTCTTGGACTAGGGGCGAGACGGGCCGATGAGCAGTTCTTC. Translated: CASLGLGARRADEQFF.

The chain couples TRBV4-2 to TRBJ2-7, with 13 bases that match TRBD2. Losses at the gene ends were 3 bases for V and 5 bases for J; bases not matched to a gene: 4. CDR3 length equals 15 residues. Per germline, CDR1 LGHNA and CDR2 YNFKEQ. In DNA, the CDR3 is TGTGCCAGCAGCCAGTTAGGACTAGCGGGAGACGAGCAGTACTTC. Translation gives CASSQLGLAGDEQYF.

J is TRBJ2-1 and V is TRBV18, with a tentative D call TRBD2 (6 bases). The CDR3 is made up of 13 amino acids. With 4 bases removed from V and 8 bases from J, the gap between germline ends came to 12 bases. The germline gives CDR1 KGHSH, CDR2 LQKENI. CDR3 coding DNA: TGTGCCAGCTCACGGGACTCCCCAGATGAGCAGTTCTTC. Its translation is CASSRDSPDEQFF.

This clonotype was detected a few times. This chain joins TRBV25-1 and TRBJ2-7, with 7 bases identical to TRBD2. With 5 bases clipped from V and 3 bases from J, the junction kept 4 bases outside the gene matches. This CDR3 spans 13 amino acids. CDR1 and CDR2 (germline): MGHDK, SYGVNS. The CDR3 loop is CASSRLAGYEQYF. CDR3 bases: TGTGCCAGCAGTAGACTAGCCGGCTACGAGCAGTACTTC.

This clonotype was counted once. The chain has TRBV12-3 or TRBV12-4 and TRBJ1-2, with D possibly TRBD1 on 6 matching bases. The CDR3 loop spans 13 amino acids. V shed 1 base and J shed 6 bases, with 9 bases lying between them. CDR3: CASSLGRGDGYTF. As DNA, the CDR3 is TGTGCCAGCAGTTTAGGCAGGGGTGATGGCTACACCTTC.